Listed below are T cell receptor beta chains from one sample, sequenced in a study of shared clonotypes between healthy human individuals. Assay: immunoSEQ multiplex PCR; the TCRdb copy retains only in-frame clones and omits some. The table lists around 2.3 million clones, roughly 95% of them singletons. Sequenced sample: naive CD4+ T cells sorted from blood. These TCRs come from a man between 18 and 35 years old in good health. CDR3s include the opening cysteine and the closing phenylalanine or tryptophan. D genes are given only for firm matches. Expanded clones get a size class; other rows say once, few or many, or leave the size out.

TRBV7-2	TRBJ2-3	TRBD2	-	CASSLRTSGRGTDTQYF	TGTGCCAGCAGCTTAAGGACTAGCGGGAGGGGCACAGATACGCAGTATTTT
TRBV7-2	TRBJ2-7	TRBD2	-	CASSLSGHSGVYEQYF	TGTGCCAGCAGCCTTAGCGGGCACTCAGGCGTCTACGAGCAGTACTTC
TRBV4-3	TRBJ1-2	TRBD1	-	CASSPGQASNYGYTF	TGCGCCAGCAGCCCCGGACAGGCCTCTAACTATGGCTACACCTTC
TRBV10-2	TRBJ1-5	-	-	CASSEFSNQPQHF	TGCGCCAGCAGTGAGTTCAGCAATCAGCCCCAGCATTTT
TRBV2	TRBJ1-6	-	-	CASRKFLNNSPLHF	TGTGCCAGCAGAAAGTTCCTGAATAATTCACCCCTCCACTTT
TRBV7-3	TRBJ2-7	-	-	CASSLKDGYEQYF	TGTGCCAGCAGCTTAAAGGACGGCTACGAGCAGTACTTC
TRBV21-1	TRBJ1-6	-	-	CASRRQGWRRSLHF	TGTGCCAGCAGGAGACAGGGTTGGAGGCGATCCCTCCACTTT
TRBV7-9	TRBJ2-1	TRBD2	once	CASSLAVGLAGVKALF	TGTGCCAGCAGCTTAGCGGTGGGGCTAGCGGGAGTTAAGGCGCTCTTC
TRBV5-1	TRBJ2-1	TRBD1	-	CASSGAGGEQFF	TGCGCCAGCAGCGGTGCAGGGGGTGAGCAGTTCTTC
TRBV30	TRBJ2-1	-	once	CAWSVLQRLNEQFF	TGTGCCTGGAGTGTACTACAGAGACTCAATGAGCAGTTCTTC
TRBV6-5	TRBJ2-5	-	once	CASSYGGTKETQYF	TGTGCCAGCAGTTACGGGGGGACGAAAGAGACCCAGTACTTC
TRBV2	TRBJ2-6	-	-	CASLGDGANVLTF	TGTGCCAGCCTAGGGGATGGGGCCAACGTCCTGACTTTC
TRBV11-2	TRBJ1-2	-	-	CASRDDYGYTF	TGTGCCAGCAGGGATGACTATGGCTACACCTTC
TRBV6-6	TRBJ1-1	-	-	CASSYLGGADTEAFF	TGTGCCAGCAGTTACTTGGGGGGTGCGGACACTGAAGCTTTCTTT
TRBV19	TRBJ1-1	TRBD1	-	CASRRLGQLNTEAFF	TGTGCCAGTAGAAGATTGGGACAGTTGAACACTGAAGCTTTCTTT
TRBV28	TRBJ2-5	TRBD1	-	CASRQTGQSETQYF	TGTGCCAGCAGGCAGACAGGGCAGTCGGAGACCCAGTACTTC
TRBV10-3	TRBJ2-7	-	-	CAIRPGSVDEQYF	TGTGCCATCAGGCCGGGATCAGTGGACGAGCAGTACTTC
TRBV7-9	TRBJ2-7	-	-	CASSLAGLYEQYF	TGTGCCAGCAGCTTAGCCGGCCTTTACGAGCAGTACTTC
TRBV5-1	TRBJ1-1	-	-	CASSPRTGLGTEAFF	TGCGCCAGCAGCCCGAGGACGGGGTTGGGCACTGAAGCTTTCTTT
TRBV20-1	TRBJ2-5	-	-	CSARGPGTQYF	TGCAGTGCTAGAGGGCCAGGGACCCAGTACTTC
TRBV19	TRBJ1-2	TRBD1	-	CASSPTDRGRAHGYTF	TGTGCCAGTAGCCCCACGGACAGGGGGCGTGCTCATGGCTACACCTTC
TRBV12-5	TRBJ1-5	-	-	CASGLNGNQPQHF	TGTGCTAGTGGTTTGAACGGCAATCAGCCCCAGCATTTT
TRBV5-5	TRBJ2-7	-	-	CASSLAAGLAYEQYF	TGTGCCAGCAGCTTGGCTGCGGGGCTTGCCTACGAGCAGTACTTC
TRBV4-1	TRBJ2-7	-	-	CASSQEGVTYEQYF	TGCGCCAGCAGCCAAGAGGGGGTGACCTACGAGCAGTACTTC
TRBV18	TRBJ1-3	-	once	CASSPGGSGNTIYF	TGTGCCAGCTCCCCGGGAGGTTCTGGAAACACCATATATTTT
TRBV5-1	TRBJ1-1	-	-	CASSLGGLGSAEAFF	TGCGCCAGCAGCTTGGGGGGTCTAGGGAGCGCTGAAGCTTTCTTT
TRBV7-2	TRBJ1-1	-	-	CASSLVDGLTEAFF	TGTGCCAGCAGCTTAGTGGATGGCTTGACTGAAGCTTTCTTT
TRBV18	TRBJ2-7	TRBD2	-	CASSYQASGGSYEQYF	TGTGCCAGCTCTTACCAAGCTAGCGGGGGCTCCTACGAGCAGTACTTC